This entry concerns a single TCR beta chain. Its cognate antigen is unknown. CDR1 is SQVTM and CDR2 is ANQGSEA in the germline V gene. The CDR3 is 15 amino acids. These data are taken from a study of T cells expressing NK-cell markers. Study-wide context: Each TCR beta repertoire originated in sorted T cells that were CD3+CD56+NKG2C+, CD3+CD56+NKG2C- or CD3+CD56-NKG2C+.

Template switching by 5'RACE with UMIs generated the TCR beta cDNA. TCRdb reprocessed the 5' RACE reads and reports one entry per CDR3 protein, with no DNA. The listing contains some 280,000 distinct CDR3 sequences. Study observations and caveats: Questions lingered over whether expanded NKG2C+ T cell clones were HCMV-specific.

Sequencing used blood T cells: a sorted CD56 or NKG2C T cell subset, CD4+ or CD8+ T cells, or bulk PBMC T cells (not recorded which). The rearrangement uses TRBV29-1 and TRBJ2-3; TCRdb proposes TRBD2, but this gene call is untestable without DNA. The TCR sequence derives from a man aged 18 to 30 in good health. This CDR3 reads CSVEEAGIGTDTQYF.